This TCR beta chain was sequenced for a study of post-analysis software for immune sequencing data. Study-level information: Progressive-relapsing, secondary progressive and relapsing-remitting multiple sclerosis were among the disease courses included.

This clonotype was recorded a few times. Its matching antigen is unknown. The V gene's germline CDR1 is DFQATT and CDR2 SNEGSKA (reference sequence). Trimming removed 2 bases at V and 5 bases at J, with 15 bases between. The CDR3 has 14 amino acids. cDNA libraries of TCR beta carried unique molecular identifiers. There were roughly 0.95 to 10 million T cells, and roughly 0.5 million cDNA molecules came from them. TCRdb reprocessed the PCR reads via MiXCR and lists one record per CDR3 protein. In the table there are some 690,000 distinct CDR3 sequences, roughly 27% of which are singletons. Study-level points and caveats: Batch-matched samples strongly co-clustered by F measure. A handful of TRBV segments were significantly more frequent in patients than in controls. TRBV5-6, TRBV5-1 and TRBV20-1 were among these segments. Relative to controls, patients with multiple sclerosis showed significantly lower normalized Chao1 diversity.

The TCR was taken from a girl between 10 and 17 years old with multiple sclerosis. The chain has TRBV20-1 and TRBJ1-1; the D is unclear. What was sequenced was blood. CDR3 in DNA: TGCAGTGCTAGATCACCTCTAGGTGGGACTGAAGCTTTCTTT. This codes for CSARSPLGGTEAFF.